What follows are 2 T cell receptor beta chains derived from one specimen sequenced in a study of T cell repertoires in cytomegalovirus infection. These receptors' antigens are unknown. TCRdb analysed the reads with MiXCR anew, one entry per CDR3 protein. The sample comprises 90,000 to 130,000 distinct CDR3 sequences, around a tenth of which are singletons, and approximately 33% rests with the top ten. Sample: PBMCs, sequenced either directly or after in vitro stimulation (not recorded which). These receptor sequences come from a human donor in good health (CMV status not recorded). Some clones in this sample may be carry-over from other donors' samples.

This clonotype was seen more than once but under ten times. The chain links TRBV29-1 to TRBJ1-5, with 9 positions matching TRBD1. J gave up 7 bases and V 4 bases, and 5 bases lay outside the gene matches. Germline lookup yields CDR1 SQVTM and CDR2 ANQGSEA. The CDR3 contains 13 residues. The CDR3 nucleotides read TGCAGCGTTGGACAGGGGGTAGGACAGCCCCAGCATTTT. Residues: CSVGQGVGQPQHF.

In this sample, this clonotype turned up many times. The chain is built from TRBV2 and TRBJ1-2; D uncertain. The CDR3 consists of 15 residues. V lost 7 bases and J lost 0, with 15 bases in between. Germline assignment: CDR1 SNHLY and CDR2 FYNNEI. CDR3 protein: CASKVAGWTNYGYTF. In DNA, the CDR3 is TGTGCCAGCAAAGTGGCAGGATGGACTAACTATGGCTACACCTTC.